These 27 T cell receptor beta chains came from one sample sequenced in a study of blood T cell repertoires in COVID-19. Measured with immunoSEQ multiplex PCR; TCRdb has only the in-frame clones, and not every one. Of tens of thousands of clones in the sample, 70% to 85% were seen once. The specimen was peripheral blood. The receptors were gathered from a human donor in a cohort sampled during active COVID-19.

The chain uses TRBV5-8 and TRBJ1-2; D unresolved. Looked up from germline, CDR1 is SGHTS and CDR2 is YDEGEE. Trimming left V 1 base short and J 4 bases short, with 11 bases between. The CDR3 runs to 14 residues. CDR3 in DNA: TGTGCCAGCAGCTTGATGGGTCTAGGCTATGGCTACACCTTC. Translating it yields CASSLMGLGYGYTF.

The V and J genes are TRBV5-1 and TRBJ1-2; D unclear. Germline CDR1 reads SGHRS; CDR2 reads YFSETQ. The CDR3 consists of 15 residues. Trimming stripped 1 base from V and 7 bases from J, with 17 bases between. The CDR3 DNA follows: TGCGCCAGCAGCTTGAGTCTCACCGACTTCTCTGGCTACACCTTC. This sequence encodes CASSLSLTDFSGYTF. Filled out from reference TRBV5-1 and TRBJ1-2, the complete variable domain reads KAGVTQTPRYLIKTRGQQVTLSCSPISGHRSVSWYQQTPGQGLQFLFEYFSETQRNKGNFPGRFSGRQFSNSRSEMNVSTLELGDSALYLCASSLSLTDFSGYTFGSGTRLTVV.

The V call is TRBV12-5, the J call TRBJ1-1; D is undetermined. In germline, CDR1 is LGHNT, CDR2 FRNRAP. The V gene lost 2 bases and the J gene lost 1 base, with 5 bases spanning the gap. The CDR3 covers 13 residues. The CDR3 reads CASGLSSNTEAFF. CDR3 DNA sequence: TGTGCTAGTGGTTTGAGCTCGAACACTGAAGCTTTCTTT.

V and J are TRBV11-3 and TRBJ1-1; D unresolved. This CDR3 contains 11 residues. V dropped 0 bases and J dropped 10 bases, with 6 bases sitting between them. The germline V gene has CDR1 SGHNT and CDR2 YENEEA. CDR3 coding DNA: TGTGCCAGCAGCTTAGAATCGCGAGCTTTCTTT. Protein product: CASSLESRAFF.

This clone has just a few counts. The chain combines TRBV5-6 with TRBJ1-4; D possibly corresponds to TRBD1 (5 bases). This CDR3 is 14 amino acids long. Germline V gives CDR1 SGHDT, CDR2 YYEEEE. The V and J ends lost 1 base and 7 bases respectively, with 11 bases between them. CDR3 amino acids: CASSLIQGGEKLFF. The CDR3 DNA is TGTGCCAGCAGCTTGATTCAGGGAGGTGAAAAACTGTTTTTT. Filled out from reference TRBV5-6 and TRBJ1-4, the complete variable domain reads DAGVTQSPTHLIKTRGQQVTLRCSPKSGHDTVSWYQQALGQGPQFIFQYYEEEERQRGNFPDRFSGHQFPNYSSELNVNALLLGDSALYLCASSLIQGGEKLFFGSGTQLSVL.

This clone was picked up many times. The chain carries TRBV6-4 and TRBJ1-2; D gene unclear. V lost 3 bases and J 5 bases, leaving 19 bases between the germline ends. This CDR3 has 16 residues. From germline, CDR1 is MRHNA and CDR2 SNTAGT. CDR3 bases: TGTGCCAGCAGTGATTATTGGCCTTCGCCGTCATATGGCTACACCTTC. Translated, it gives CASSDYWPSPSYGYTF.

This clone has only a few counts. V is TRBV5-1 and J is TRBJ2-1, with TRBD2 as a possible D gene (5 bases). V lost 0 bases, J lost 7 bases, and 14 bases lay in between. CDR3 length equals 15 residues. CDR1 is SGHRS and CDR2 is YFSETQ in the germline V gene. In nucleotides, the CDR3 is TGCGCCAGCAGCTTGGGGGATCTCCCGGGAAATGAGCAGTTCTTC. Encoded protein: CASSLGDLPGNEQFF.

The chain combines TRBV11-2 with TRBJ2-6; tentatively, D is TRBD2 (5 bases). CDR1 and CDR2 from the germline V gene are SGHAT and FQNNGV. The V end was cut by 7 bases, the J end by 1 base, with 11 bases between. The length of the CDR3 is 15 residues. CDR3 residues: CASTHGGSGANVLTF. As DNA, the CDR3 is TGTGCCAGCACCCACGGCGGGTCTGGGGCCAACGTCCTGACTTTC.

This chain links TRBV30 with TRBJ2-1; 7 positions agree with TRBD2. After removal of 0 bases from V and 3 bases from J, the junction contained 8 bases not matched to a gene. The CDR3 sequence is 16 residues long. Germline CDR1 and CDR2: GTSNPN and SVGIG (reference sequence). This CDR3 reads CAWSVLGGSSYNEQFF. In DNA form, the CDR3 reads TGTGCCTGGAGTGTACTAGGCGGGAGTAGCTACAATGAGCAGTTCTTC.

The chain couples TRBV10-3 to TRBJ1-5, with D perhaps matching TRBD1 (5 bases). Trimming pared 11 bases from V and 2 bases from J, leaving 13 bases between. The CDR3 loop spans 13 amino acids. CDR1 and CDR2 (germline): ENHRY, SYGVKD. The CDR3 nucleotides read TGTGCCGTTTCGGGAGGGGGCAATCAGCCCCAGCATTTT. This gives the protein CAVSGGGNQPQHF.

This chain links TRBV4-2 with TRBJ1-3, with no clear D. The V gene lost 4 bases and the J gene lost 4 bases, with 8 bases spanning the gap. The CDR3 is 13 amino acids. Germline V CDR1 and CDR2: LGHNA, YNFKEQ. The CDR3 bases are TGTGCCAGCAGCCCCCAGTACGGAAACACCATATATTTT. Translated, it gives CASSPQYGNTIYF.

The rearrangement uses TRBV5-1 and TRBJ2-3; 10 bases fit TRBD2. The junction had 6 bases not matched to a gene; V was cut back by 5 bases and J by 3 bases. The CDR3 contains 15 residues. Germline loops: CDR1 SGHRS, CDR2 YFSETQ. CDR3 DNA: TGCGCCAGCAGAGCTAGCGGGAGAGGAACAGATACGCAGTATTTT. As protein: CASRASGRGTDTQYF.

This chain connects TRBV7-3 to TRBJ2-2, with TRBD1 identical over 7 bases. This CDR3 spans 15 amino acids. Looked up from germline, CDR1 is SGHTA and CDR2 is FQGTGA. V trimming: 7 bases; J trimming: 1 base; junction bases outside the gene matches: 6. CDR3 DNA sequence: TGTGCCAGCACCAATCGGACAGGGAACACCGGGGAGCTGTTTTTT. The encoded protein is CASTNRTGNTGELFF.

This chain links TRBV28 with TRBJ2-7; the D gene is possibly TRBD1 (6 bases). The germline V gene encodes CDR1 MDHEN and CDR2 SYDVKM. This CDR3 contains 11 residues. Between the trimmed V and J ends, which lost 6 bases and 3 bases, there was a span of 6 bases. CDR3 nucleotides: TGTGCCAGCAGGGACAGCTACGAGCAGTACTTC. This encodes CASRDSYEQYF.

This sequence joins TRBV3-1 (or the pseudogene TRBV3-2) and TRBJ2-1; TRBD2 aligns across 7 bases. The CDR3 contains 16 residues. CDR1 is LGHDT, CDR2 YNNKEL, per germline (reference sequence). The junction had 6 bases not matched to a gene; V was cut back by 4 bases and J by 0 bases. In DNA, the CDR3 is TGTGCCAGCAGCCTTTACGGGGGGAGCTCCTACAATGAGCAGTTCTTC. It codes for CASSLYGGSSYNEQFF.

This clone was detected a few times. V gene TRBV21-1 combines with J gene TRBJ1-6. TRBV21-1 has pseudogene status. The CDR3 length is 18 residues. The CDR3 is CASRIRPRDSSGDSPLHF. The CDR3 DNA reads as TGTGCCAGCAGAATCCGGCCGAGGGACTCTAGCGGTGATTCACCCCTCCACTTT.

The chain combines TRBV7-3 with TRBJ2-1, with 13 bases matching TRBD2. CDR3 length equals 15 residues. V gave up 6 bases and J gave up 7 bases; unmatched junction bases: 6. CDR1 is SGHTA and CDR2 is FQGTGA in the germline V gene. CDR3 sequence reads: CASSRGLAGTNEQFF. CDR3 bases: TGTGCCAGCAGTCGGGGACTAGCGGGGACTAATGAGCAGTTCTTC.

The chain carries TRBV9 and TRBJ2-7, with D maybe TRBD1 (5 bases). Germline V gives CDR1 SGDLS, CDR2 YYNGEE. V was cut by 2 bases and J by 2 bases, with 14 bases left in between. The CDR3 loop spans 15 amino acids. As DNA, the CDR3 is TGTGCCAGCAGCGTGTTGCCACAGGTAACCTACGAGCAGTACTTC. This gives the protein CASSVLPQVTYEQYF. The variable domain in full, with the rest retrieved from reference TRBV9 and TRBJ2-7, is DSGVTQTPKHLITATGQRVTLRCSPRSGDLSVYWYQQSLDQGLQFLIQYYNGEERAKGNILERFSAQQFPDLHSELNLSSLELGDSALYFCASSVLPQVTYEQYFGPGTRLTVT.

This clone was counted once. The chain combines TRBV19 with TRBJ2-4, with D perhaps TRBD1 (7 bases). CDR1 and CDR2 (germline): LNHDA, SQIVND (reference sequence). The CDR3 loop spans 14 amino acids. V was cut by 5 bases and J by 10 bases, with 18 bases left in between. The CDR3 nucleotides are TGTGCCAGTAGTCCCGGGACAGCTGGAGGGATTCAGTACTTC. Translation: CASSPGTAGGIQYF.

V and J are TRBV5-6 and TRBJ2-1; 8 bases align to TRBD2. The CDR3 consists of 13 residues. Germline V CDR1 and CDR2: SGHDT, YYEEEE. V dropped 4 bases and J dropped 9; count of bases not matched to a gene: 6. CDR3 coding DNA: TGTGCCAGCAGCCCGGGACTAGAGGCTGAGCAGTTCTTC. This encodes CASSPGLEAEQFF. The full variable domain, rest sourced from reference TRBV5-6 and TRBJ2-1, is DAGVTQSPTHLIKTRGQQVTLRCSPKSGHDTVSWYQQALGQGPQFIFQYYEEEERQRGNFPDRFSGHQFPNYSSELNVNALLLGDSALYLCASSPGLEAEQFFGPGTRLTVL.

The rearrangement uses TRBV18 and TRBJ2-1; TRBD2 matches at 8 bases. This CDR3 has 16 amino acids. J gave up 7 bases and V 2 bases, and 10 bases lay outside the gene matches. CDR1 and CDR2 from the germline V gene are KGHSH and LQKENI. In DNA, the CDR3 is TGTGCCAGCTCACCAAATTTCGGGAGGGCCTTAAATGAGCAGTTCTTC. Encoded protein: CASSPNFGRALNEQFF.

The chain has TRBV23-1 and TRBJ2-7; 8 bases match TRBD2. TRBV23-1 is sorted into the ORF group, with uncertain function. The length of the CDR3 is 13 residues. V was pared by 11 bases and J by 3 bases, with 9 bases of the junction left unmatched. The CDR3: CAPTSGRGYEQYF. The CDR3 DNA follows: TGCGCCCCCACCAGCGGGAGAGGCTACGAGCAGTACTTC.

In this sample, this clone turned up a few times. The V and J genes are TRBV28 and TRBJ2-7; D perhaps matches TRBD2 (6 bases). The CDR3 runs 15 residues. Germline lookup yields CDR1 MDHEN and CDR2 SYDVKM. V lost 6 bases, J lost 3 bases, and 18 bases lay in between. The CDR3 sequence: CASSTPGRDDYEQYF. CDR3 coding DNA: TGTGCCAGCAGCACCCCCGGGCGGGACGACTACGAGCAGTACTTC.

CDR3 loop: CAWSFHRDGYTF. CDR3 DNA: TGTGCCTGGAGTTTTCACAGGGACGGCTACACCTTC. The chain combines TRBV30 with TRBJ1-2, with TRBD1 as a possible D gene (6 bases). The CDR3 spans 12 residues. Trimming cost V 2 bases and J 8 bases, with 12 bases left between them. Germline assignment: CDR1 GTSNPN and CDR2 SVGIG (reference sequence).

The chain employs TRBV7-3 and TRBJ2-5; 10 bases map to TRBD2. Germline V gene sequence: CDR1 SGHTA, CDR2 FQGTGA. Unmatched junction bases numbered 25, after V lost 2 bases and J lost 4 bases. The CDR3 sequence is 22 residues long. In nucleotides, the CDR3 is TGTGCCAGCAGCTTAGGGTTGGGCCTAGCGGGAGAAATTGGCCGTCCGGCAGAGACCCAGTACTTC. Its protein product is CASSLGLGLAGEIGRPAETQYF.

This clone was picked up a small number of times. The chain employs TRBV6-6 and TRBJ1-5; D unclear. Germline V gives CDR1 MNHNY, CDR2 SVGAGI (reference sequence). With 5 bases removed from V and 0 bases from J, the gap between germline ends came to 11 bases. CDR3 size: 15 residues. Here the CDR3 reads CASSPVGYSNQPQHF. For the CDR3, the DNA is TGTGCCAGCAGTCCCGTCGGTTATAGCAATCAGCCCCAGCATTTT.

The CDR3 DNA follows: TGTGCCAGCAGCCCCCACGGCGGGAGGGTTATTAAAGAGACCCAGTACTTC. This translates into CASSPHGGRVIKETQYF. The V and J genes are TRBV7-9 and TRBJ2-5; 9 bases match TRBD2. This CDR3 region has 17 residues. Germline V lookup: CDR1 SEHNR, CDR2 FQNEAQ (reference sequence). Trimming cost V 5 bases and J 3 bases; bases outside gene matches: 13. The variable domain in full, completed from reference TRBV7-9 and TRBJ2-5, reads DTGVSQNPRHKITKRGQNVTFRCDPISEHNRLYWYRQTLGQGPEFLTYFQNEAQLEKSRLLSDRFSAERPKGSFSTLEIQRTEQGDSAMYLCASSPHGGRVIKETQYFGPGTRLLVL.